This passage covers 18 T cell receptor beta chains from one sample sequenced in a study of blood T cell repertoires in COVID-19. The data were produced by immunoSEQ multiplex PCR, yet TCRdb's version contains in-frame clones alone and is incomplete. The table lists around 700,000 clones, 80% to 90% of them singletons. The specimen sequenced was peripheral blood. The receptors shown here come from a woman between 18 and 30 years old with acute or convalescent COVID-19.

This clone was seen just once. The chain joins TRBV6-6 to TRBJ1-5; D is perhaps TRBD1 (5 bases). The germline V and J ends were trimmed by 5 bases and 3 bases, with 20 bases remaining between them. The germline V gene encodes CDR1 MNHNY and CDR2 SVGAGI (reference sequence). The CDR3 runs 17 residues. CDR3 coding DNA: TGTGCCAGCAGTCCGGGACGCCCCAGGGAGGTCAATCAGCCCCAGCATTTT. This codes for CASSPGRPREVNQPQHF.

The rearrangement uses TRBV5-6 and TRBJ1-2, with TRBD1 identical over 7 bases. Germline trimming cut 5 bases from V and 4 bases from J; bases unmatched to any gene: 5. Germline V gives CDR1 SGHDT, CDR2 YYEEEE. CDR3 size: 13 residues. The CDR3 spells CASSPTGVYGYTF. The CDR3 DNA reads as TGTGCCAGCAGTCCTACAGGGGTCTATGGCTACACCTTC.

The chain recombines TRBV27 with TRBJ2-7; 7 bases agree with TRBD2. The CDR3 has 17 amino acids. V lost 5 bases and J lost 2; bases outside the gene matches: 15. Germline V lookup: CDR1 MNHEY, CDR2 SMNVEV (reference sequence). The CDR3 loop is CASSPMSVAGPTYEQYF. The CDR3 DNA reads as TGTGCCAGCAGTCCTATGTCAGTAGCGGGTCCCACCTACGAGCAGTACTTC.

This rearrangement joins TRBV30 to TRBJ1-2, with TRBD1 identical over 7 bases. CDR1 GTSNPN and CDR2 SVGIG come from the germline V gene (reference sequence). The CDR3 length is 14 residues. Germline trimming cut 0 bases from V and 8 bases from J; bases unmatched to any gene: 9. This CDR3 is CAWSVVEGAEGYTF. CDR3 in DNA: TGTGCCTGGAGTGTAGTGGAGGGGGCGGAGGGCTACACCTTC.

The gene calls are TRBV9 and TRBJ2-2; 7 nucleotides align to TRBD1. Per germline, CDR1 SGDLS and CDR2 YYNGEE. The V segment lost 6 bases and the J segment 4 bases; nucleotides outside the gene matches: 12. The CDR3 contains 16 residues. CDR3: CASTPWYTGVTGELFF. CDR3 nucleotide sequence: TGTGCCAGCACCCCATGGTACACAGGGGTCACCGGGGAGCTGTTTTTT.

The genes are TRBV6-2 or TRBV6-3 and TRBJ2-3, with D perhaps matching TRBD1 (5 bases). CDR1 and CDR2 (germline): MNHEY, SVGEGT. The V end lost 2 bases, the J end lost 2 bases, and 8 bases lay between the germline ends. The CDR3 extends over 14 amino acids. CDR3 amino acids: CASSYGGATDTQYF. Written as DNA, the CDR3 is TGTGCCAGCAGTTACGGTGGGGCCACAGATACGCAGTATTTT.

The chain has TRBV5-1 and TRBJ1-2; D uncertain. CDR3 length equals 15 residues. Looked up from germline, CDR1 is SGHRS and CDR2 is YFSETQ. With 0 bases removed from V and 2 bases from J, the gap between germline ends came to 11 bases. This CDR3 is CASSLENYWNYGYTF. The CDR3 bases are TGCGCCAGCAGCTTGGAAAATTACTGGAACTATGGCTACACCTTC.

This clone was seen just once. This chain links TRBV10-3 with TRBJ2-5; 9 bases match TRBD2. Germline values: CDR1 ENHRY, CDR2 SYGVKD. V shed 5 bases and J 3 bases; nucleotides not matched to a gene: 1. The CDR3 totals 13 residues. This chain's CDR3 is CAISRLAEETQYF. The CDR3 region has the DNA TGTGCCATCAGTCGACTAGCGGAAGAGACCCAGTACTTC.

The chain combines TRBV24-1 with TRBJ2-2, with TRBD1 matching 7 bases. The CDR3 runs to 15 residues. Unmatched junction bases numbered 2, after V lost 4 bases and J lost 1 base. CDR1 is KGHDR, CDR2 SFDVKD, per germline. The CDR3 DNA reads as TGTGCCACCAGTGACGCAGGGGGGAACACCGGGGAGCTGTTTTTT. Translating it yields CATSDAGGNTGELFF.

The chain recombines TRBV21-1 with TRBJ1-1; no check of the table's D call, TRBD1, against the DNA was made. TRBV21-1 is a pseudogene segment. This CDR3 region has 14 residues. The CDR3: CASSSTWGLPEAFF. CDR3 DNA: TGTGCCAGCAGCTCAACGTGGGGGCTCCCTGAAGCTTTCTTT.

This CDR3 reads CASSPVTSGFYNEQFF. The DNA for the CDR3 is TGTGCCAGCAGCCCTGTTACTAGCGGGTTCTACAATGAGCAGTTCTTC. The chain is built from TRBV7-9 and TRBJ2-1, with 9 positions matching TRBD2. Germline trimming cut 5 bases from V and 3 bases from J; bases unmatched to any gene: 8. Germline V gene data show CDR1 as SEHNR and CDR2 as FQNEAQ (reference sequence). The CDR3 is 16 residues long.

This chain uses TRBV27 with TRBJ2-1, with 7 bases that match TRBD1. Germline values: CDR1 MNHEY, CDR2 SMNVEV (reference sequence). Losses at the gene ends were 4 bases for V and 7 bases for J; bases not matched to a gene: 7. The CDR3 totals 14 residues. The CDR3 loop reads CASSSSQGQNEQFF. DNA of the CDR3: TGTGCCAGCAGTTCGTCACAGGGGCAAAATGAGCAGTTCTTC.

The CDR3: CASSGWGTDATNEKLFF. CDR3 coding DNA: TGTGCCAGCAGTGGGTGGGGGACAGACGCAACTAATGAAAAACTGTTTTTT. The chain recombines TRBV25-1 with TRBJ1-4; TRBD1 matches 7 bases. Germline values: CDR1 MGHDK, CDR2 SYGVNS. V lost 4 bases and J lost 0; bases outside the gene matches: 8. The CDR3 consists of 17 residues. Variable domain in full (rest from reference TRBV25-1 and TRBJ1-4): EADIYQTPRYLVIGTGKKITLECSQTMGHDKMYWYQQDPGMELHLIHYSYGVNSTEKGDLSSESTVSRIRTEHFPLTLESARPSHTSQYLCASSGWGTDATNEKLFFGSGTQLSVL.

This clone was recorded only once. The V gene is TRBV6-2 or TRBV6-3, the J gene TRBJ1-5; no definite D call. This CDR3 comprises 16 residues. Germline assignment: CDR1 MNHEY and CDR2 SVGEGT. V shed 6 bases and J shed 2 bases, with 17 bases lying between them. CDR3 sequence (DNA): TGTGCCAGCAGCCGAGCCGGTACCCCTCGCAATCAGCCCCAGCATTTT. This codes for CASSRAGTPRNQPQHF.

This clone showed up just once. The chain combines TRBV9 with TRBJ1-6; 9 bases are a match to TRBD1. Germline CDR1 and CDR2: SGDLS and YYNGEE. This CDR3 has 20 residues. The V and J ends lost 4 bases and 6 bases, in that order; junction bases with no gene match: 20. The CDR3 reads CASSFRDPGQGSWINSPLHF. CDR3 DNA: TGTGCCAGCAGCTTCAGAGACCCGGGACAGGGCTCGTGGATTAATTCACCCCTCCACTTT.

The J gene is TRBJ2-3, the V gene TRBV3-1 (or the pseudogene TRBV3-2), with 10 bases that match TRBD2. V dropped 5 bases and J dropped 7; count of bases not matched to a gene: 15. The CDR3 is 17 residues long. Germline values: CDR1 LGHDT, CDR2 YNNKEL (reference sequence). The CDR3 loop reads CASSAPWGAGGPNTQYF. For the CDR3, the DNA is TGTGCCAGCAGCGCCCCGTGGGGAGCGGGGGGGCCGAATACGCAGTATTTT.

The genes are TRBV9 and TRBJ2-3; D is perhaps TRBD2 (5 bases). Trimming shortened V by 4 bases and J by 2 bases, and 11 bases separated the two germline ends. Germline CDR1 and CDR2: SGDLS and YYNGEE. This CDR3 has 14 residues. CDR3 nucleotides: TGTGCCAGCAGCCTGCGAGGGTCCACAGATACGCAGTATTTT. Translation: CASSLRGSTDTQYF.

This clone has only one observation. V is TRBV5-5 and J is TRBJ2-1; 10 bases agree with TRBD2. Trimming cost V 0 bases and J 4 bases; bases outside gene matches: 7. The CDR3 extends over 17 amino acids. Germline values: CDR1 SGHKS, CDR2 YYEKEE (reference sequence). In DNA form, the CDR3 reads TGTGCCAGCAGCTTGGCCTTCGGACTAGCGGTATACAATGAGCAGTTCTTC. The encoded protein is CASSLAFGLAVYNEQFF.